The clone carrying this TCR beta chain was counted many times. Peripheral blood samples of 9.5 to 10 milliliters were drawn from each donor. CDR1 is MNHEY, CDR2 SVGAGI, per germline. This CDR3 has 13 residues. Trimming left V 2 bases short and J 7 bases short, with 11 bases between. The sample originates from a study of blood T cells in healthy people across ages. Then a second PCR, running roughly 7 to 11 cycles, was carried out with a sample-barcoded 5' primer and a J-beta primer mix. Every cDNA molecule bore a tag from a template-switch adaptor containing 12 random nucleotides. TCRdb re-analysed the 5' RACE reads in MiXCR, keeping a single row per CDR3 protein. Of around 800,000 distinct CDR3 sequences listed, 46% were seen once; the top ten hold 18%.

The receptor was derived from a man older than 75 in good health. The chain employs TRBV6-5 and TRBJ2-5, with D possibly matching TRBD2 (6 bases). Input material: blood. Here the CDR3 reads CASSYGLGGTQYF. The CDR3 region has the DNA TGTGCCAGCAGTTACGGGCTGGGGGGGACCCAGTACTTC.